The next 21 T cell receptor beta chains were all read from a single sample in a study of brain T cells in children with intractable seizures. Specified time point: blood from clinic visit 5 months post-surgery; TSC patient then seizure free. Repertoires were generated with immunoSEQ multiplex PCR, while TCRdb's copy carries only in-frame clones and drops some. The sample has under 400,000 clones, about 94% seen once. The sequencing used peripheral blood, collected roughly 5 months after surgery. These receptors were taken from a boy younger than two with tuberous sclerosis and intractable seizures.

The gene calls are TRBV27 and TRBJ1-1; tentatively, D is TRBD1 (6 bases). The germline V and J ends were trimmed by 10 bases and 4 bases, with 16 bases remaining between them. The CDR3 is 13 residues long. Germline V gene lookup returns CDR1 MNHEY and CDR2 SMNVEV (reference sequence). CDR3 nucleotide sequence: TGTGCCACCGCATGGGGGGCAGGCACTGAAGCTTTCTTT. It translates to CATAWGAGTEAFF.

In this sample, this clone turned up many times. The gene calls are TRBV28 and TRBJ2-5, with 9 bases matching TRBD2. The trim removed 6 bases at V and 5 bases at J, leaving 13 bases unmatched. The CDR3 is made up of 16 amino acids. Germline V CDR1 and CDR2: MDHEN, SYDVKM. The DNA of the CDR3 is TGTGCCAGCAGGCCCTTAAATGGCGGGGGGGCCGAGACCCAGTACTTC. This gives the protein CASRPLNGGGAETQYF.

J is TRBJ2-7 and V is TRBV5-5; tentatively, D is TRBD2 (6 bases). Germline V gives CDR1 SGHKS, CDR2 YYEKEE (reference sequence). With 4 bases removed from V and 5 bases from J, the gap between germline ends came to 22 bases. The CDR3 contains 16 residues. The CDR3: CASSPEGGAFLDEQYF. The CDR3 DNA reads as TGTGCCAGCAGCCCCGAGGGCGGGGCCTTCCTTGACGAGCAGTACTTC.

This chain connects TRBV6-1 to TRBJ2-7, with D tentatively TRBD1 or TRBD2 (6 bases each). The germline V gene has CDR1 MNHNS and CDR2 SASEGT. The CDR3 sequence is 16 residues long. V lost 4 bases to trimming and J lost 4 bases, with 20 bases between them. Written as DNA, the CDR3 is TGTGCCAGCAGTGGGTCAGGGGACATAGGGAGGTACGAGCAGTACTTC. It encodes CASSGSGDIGRYEQYF.

V gene TRBV10-3 combines with J gene TRBJ2-7; 10 bases match TRBD2. The CDR3 length is 16 residues. Germline CDR1 and CDR2: ENHRY and SYGVKD. After removal of 6 bases from V and 2 bases from J, the junction contained 10 bases not matched to a gene. The CDR3 spells CAIRDVSSGSPYEQYF. CDR3 nucleotide sequence: TGTGCCATCAGGGATGTATCTAGCGGGAGCCCCTACGAGCAGTACTTC.

This clone is a singleton in its sample. As DNA, the CDR3 is TGCGCCAGCAGCCAAGCCTCTCAGGGGTATGGCTACACCTTC. The encoded protein is CASSQASQGYGYTF. This chain uses TRBV4-1 with TRBJ1-2; possibly TRBD1 for D (6 bases). The V end was cut by 1 base, the J end by 5 bases, with 11 bases between. The CDR3 is 14 residues long. The germline CDR1 and CDR2 sequences are MGHRA and YSYEKL.

The chain is built from TRBV2 and TRBJ1-1; D is uncertain. In germline, CDR1 is SNHLY, CDR2 FYNNEI. The CDR3 runs to 11 residues. V was pared by 7 bases and J by 10 bases, with 13 bases between. The CDR3 sequence: CASTPFTSAFF. CDR3 in DNA: TGTGCCAGCACCCCTTTCACGTCAGCTTTCTTT.

The chain is built from TRBV6-5 and TRBJ2-7, with D perhaps TRBD1 (5 bases). V was trimmed by 5 bases and J by 7 bases, leaving 15 bases between them. Germline lookup yields CDR1 MNHEY and CDR2 SVGAGI. This CDR3 has 13 amino acids. Here the CDR3 DNA reads TGTGCCAGCAGTAAACCGGACACCCGGGAGCAGTACTTC. Protein sequence: CASSKPDTREQYF.

V is TRBV3-1 (or the pseudogene TRBV3-2) and J is TRBJ2-7; 7 nucleotides line up with TRBD1. Germline loops: CDR1 LGHDT, CDR2 YNNKEL (reference sequence). The CDR3 consists of 15 residues. V gave up 2 bases and J gave up 2 bases; unmatched junction bases: 6. CDR3 sequence (DNA): TGTGCCAGCAGCCAAAGTCAAACAGGGGCCTACGAGCAGTACTTC. Protein product: CASSQSQTGAYEQYF.

DNA of the CDR3: TGTGCCTTCGAGCCTCAAGAGACCCAGTACTTC. This translates into CAFEPQETQYF. This chain joins TRBV30 and TRBJ2-5; no definite D call. This CDR3 contains 11 residues. V gave up 7 bases and J gave up 2 bases, with 8 bases separating them. Germline V gene lookup returns CDR1 GTSNPN and CDR2 SVGIG (reference sequence).

The gene calls are TRBV6-4 and TRBJ2-7; TRBD1 matches at 9 bases. The length of the CDR3 is 15 residues. Trimming took 5 bases from V and 2 from J; bases not matched to a gene: 7. Germline CDR1 and CDR2: MRHNA and SNTAGT. The CDR3 sequence is CASSPGTGSTYEQYF. The CDR3 DNA reads TGTGCCAGCAGTCCCGGGACAGGGAGCACCTACGAGCAGTACTTC.

Worth noting for this clone: The same CDR3 is also encoded by other DNA sequences in this sample. This chain uses TRBV12-3 or TRBV12-4 with TRBJ1-2; D perhaps matches TRBD1 (6 bases). Trimming cost V 8 bases and J 6 bases, with 13 bases left between them. There are 12 residues in the CDR3. CDR3 loop: CASSQGSDGYTF. CDR3 DNA sequence: TGTGCCAGCTCACAGGGAAGCGATGGCTACACCTTC.

This chain uses TRBV6-6 with TRBJ2-7; 8 nucleotides align to TRBD1. V lost 5 bases, J lost 4 bases, and 13 bases stayed unmatched. This CDR3 comprises 16 residues. Per the germline V gene, CDR1 is MNHNY and CDR2 is SVGAGI (reference sequence). CDR3 loop: CASSGPDREVKYEQYF. The CDR3 DNA reads TGTGCCAGCAGTGGACCGGACAGGGAGGTGAAATACGAGCAGTACTTC.

CDR3 coding DNA: TGTGCCAGCAGCCAGTCCCGGGCGTTACTCGGGGAGCTGTTTTTT. Translation: CASSQSRALLGELFF. The chain uses TRBV16 and TRBJ2-2; D remains unclear. Per the germline V gene, CDR1 is KGHSY and CDR2 is FQNENV. The V end was cut by 3 bases, the J end by 7 bases, with 15 bases between. This CDR3 has 15 amino acids.

This rearrangement joins TRBV7-9 to TRBJ2-1, with TRBD2 matching over 9 bases. The V segment lost 4 bases and the J segment 3 bases; nucleotides outside the gene matches: 4. The CDR3 spans 15 residues. Germline loops: CDR1 SEHNR, CDR2 FQNEAQ (reference sequence). CDR3 in DNA: TGTGCCAGCAGCTCCGCGGGGGGGTTCTACAATGAGCAGTTCTTC. Its protein is CASSSAGGFYNEQFF.

The DNA for the CDR3 is TGTGCCTGGACAGGGAAGATAAGCAATCAGCCCCAGCATTTT. Translated: CAWTGKISNQPQHF. V and J are TRBV30 and TRBJ1-5; tentative D call: TRBD1 (5 bases). CDR1 and CDR2 (germline): GTSNPN, SVGIG (reference sequence). Trimming took off 4 bases at V and 1 base at J, with 11 bases between the two ends. This CDR3 has 14 amino acids.

This chain uses TRBV12-3 or TRBV12-4 with TRBJ2-7; the D gene is possibly TRBD2 (5 bases). The CDR3 sequence is 12 residues long. V was clipped by 6 bases and J by 1 base, with 7 bases between them. The CDR3 region has the DNA TGTGCCAGCAGATGGGAGTCCTACGAGCAGTACTTC. Protein: CASRWESYEQYF.

V usage is TRBV5-1 and J usage is TRBJ2-1; D may be TRBD2 (5 bases). The V gene's germline CDR1 is SGHRS and CDR2 YFSETQ. This CDR3 contains 11 residues. V dropped 7 bases and J dropped 9 bases, with 11 bases sitting between them. CDR3 region: CASASFGEQFF. The CDR3 DNA sequence: TGCGCCAGCGCTAGCTTTGGTGAGCAGTTCTTC.

This chain uses TRBV24-1 with TRBJ1-1, with 7 bases identical to TRBD1. The germline gives CDR1 KGHDR, CDR2 SFDVKD. The CDR3 totals 16 residues. V was clipped by 12 bases and J by 3 bases; unmatched bases: 18. DNA of the CDR3: TGTGCCGGACAGTATAGGGGGCGCCGGGTTGACACTGAAGCTTTCTTT. Translated, it gives CAGQYRGRRVDTEAFF.

The chain is built from TRBV9 and TRBJ2-7; 7 nucleotides line up with TRBD2. Germline V CDR1 and CDR2: SGDLS, YYNGEE. J gave up 2 bases and V 3 bases, and 2 bases lay outside the gene matches. The CDR3 is 13 amino acids. The CDR3 region is CASSDGLAYEQYF. In nucleotides, the CDR3 is TGTGCCAGCAGCGACGGACTAGCCTACGAGCAGTACTTC.

The V and J genes are TRBV5-6 and TRBJ1-1; weak D call: TRBD1 (6 bases). The V end lost 1 base, the J end lost 2 bases, and 9 bases lay between the germline ends. In germline, CDR1 is SGHDT, CDR2 YYEEEE. The CDR3 extends over 14 amino acids. CDR3 amino acids: CASSLRGTNTEAFF. The DNA for the CDR3 is TGTGCCAGCAGCTTGAGGGGGACTAACACTGAAGCTTTCTTT.